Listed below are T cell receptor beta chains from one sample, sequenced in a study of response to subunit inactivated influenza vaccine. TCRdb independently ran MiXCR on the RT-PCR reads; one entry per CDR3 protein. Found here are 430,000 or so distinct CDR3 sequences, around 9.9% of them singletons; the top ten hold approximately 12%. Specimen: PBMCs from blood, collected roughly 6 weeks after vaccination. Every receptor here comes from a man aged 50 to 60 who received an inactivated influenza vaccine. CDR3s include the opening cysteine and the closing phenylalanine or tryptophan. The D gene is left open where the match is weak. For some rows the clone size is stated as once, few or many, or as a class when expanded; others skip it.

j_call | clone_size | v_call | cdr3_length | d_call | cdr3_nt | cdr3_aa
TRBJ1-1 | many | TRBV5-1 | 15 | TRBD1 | TGCGCCAGAGAGCCTCCGGGACAGGGGATCACTGAAGCTTTCTTT | CAREPPGQGITEAFF
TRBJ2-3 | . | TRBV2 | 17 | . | TGTACCCTCAGTGCTTTGGGACGAACCCCTAGCACAGATACGCAGTATTTT | CTLSALGRTPSTDTQYF
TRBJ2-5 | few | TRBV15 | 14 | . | TGTGCCACCAGCAGAGATTCTTCGCGAGAGACCCAGTACTTC | CATSRDSSRETQYF
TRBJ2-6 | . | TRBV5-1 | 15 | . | TGCGCCAGCAGCCCCGGAACACAGGGGGCCAACGTCCTGACTTTC | CASSPGTQGANVLTF
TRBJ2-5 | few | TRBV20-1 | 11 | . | TGCAGTGCTCTGGGCCAAGAGACCCAGTACTTC | CSALGQETQYF
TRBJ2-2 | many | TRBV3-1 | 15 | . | TGTGCCAGCAGCCAGCGAGACAGGAACACCGGGGAGCTGTTTTTT | CASSQRDRNTGELFF
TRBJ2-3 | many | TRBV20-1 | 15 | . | TGCAGTGCTAGTGGCGTCCGGGGTGGCACAGATACGCAGTATTTT | CSASGVRGGTDTQYF
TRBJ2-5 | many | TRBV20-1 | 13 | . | TGCAGTGCTAGAAGGCTAGCTAGGGAGACCCAGTACTTC | CSARRLARETQYF
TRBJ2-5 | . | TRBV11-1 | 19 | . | TGTGCCAGCAGCTTGGATCGATCCCGAAAAGGACAGAGACAAGAGACCCAGTACTTC | CASSLDRSRKGQRQETQYF
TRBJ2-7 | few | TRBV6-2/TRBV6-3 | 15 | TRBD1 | TGTGCCAGCAGTAAACCGGGACAGGGGGTCTACGAGCAGTACTTC | CASSKPGQGVYEQYF
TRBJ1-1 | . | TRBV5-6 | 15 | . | TGTGCCAGCAGCTCGCCGACCCGTTCGAACACTGAAGCTTTCTTT | CASSSPTRSNTEAFF
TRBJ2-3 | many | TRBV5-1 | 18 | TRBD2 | TGCGCCAGCAGCTTGGAAGGGGGGCTAGCGGGACGCACAGATACGCAGTATTTT | CASSLEGGLAGRTDTQYF
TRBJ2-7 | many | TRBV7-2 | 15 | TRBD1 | TGTGCCAGCAGCTTGGGGACAGCTCGATCCTACGAGCAGTACTTC | CASSLGTARSYEQYF
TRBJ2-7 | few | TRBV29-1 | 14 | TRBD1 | TGCAGCGTTGAAGCCACGGGACAGCTCCACGAGCAGTACTTC | CSVEATGQLHEQYF
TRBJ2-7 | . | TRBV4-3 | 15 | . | TGCGCCAGCAGCCTCATTAGCACAGGGTACTACGAGCAGTACTTC | CASSLISTGYYEQYF
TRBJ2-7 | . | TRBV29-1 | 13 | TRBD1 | TGCAGCGTGTCCGGGCAGGGGGTGAAAGAGCAGTACTTC | CSVSGQGVKEQYF
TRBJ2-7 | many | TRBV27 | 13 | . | TGTGCCAGCAGTTTATCGCGGACCGGGGAGCAGTACTTC | CASSLSRTGEQYF
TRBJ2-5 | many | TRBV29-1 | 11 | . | TGCAGCCCGCAACATGAAGAGACCCAGTACTTC | CSPQHEETQYF
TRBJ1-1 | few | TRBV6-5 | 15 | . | TGTGCCAGCAGTTACCCCCCAGGGCTGGGCACTGAAGCTTTCTTT | CASSYPPGLGTEAFF
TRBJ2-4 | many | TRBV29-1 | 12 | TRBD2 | TGCAGCGTTCGAGCGGGGGTGAACATTCAGTACTTC | CSVRAGVNIQYF
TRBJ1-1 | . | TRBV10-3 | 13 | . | TGTGCCATCAGTGAAGAGCAGGACAGTTTGGCTTTCTTT | CAISEEQDSLAFF
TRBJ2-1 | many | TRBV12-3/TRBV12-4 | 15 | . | TGCGCCAGCAGCTTGCTCACAGGCTCCTACAATGAGCAGTTCTTC | CASSLLTGSYNEQFF
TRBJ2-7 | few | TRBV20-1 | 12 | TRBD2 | TGCAGTGCCCTCGGCGGGAGGGTCGAGCAGTACTTC | CSALGGRVEQYF
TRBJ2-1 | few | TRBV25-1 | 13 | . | TGTGCCAGCAGGGTAGAGACAAACAATGAGCAGTTCTTC | CASRVETNNEQFF
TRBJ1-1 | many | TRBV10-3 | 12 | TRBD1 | TGTGCCATTCGGGACAGAAACACTGAAGCTTTCTTT | CAIRDRNTEAFF
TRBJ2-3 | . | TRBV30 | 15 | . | TGTGCCTGGAGTGTACCGGGCAGAGCCACAGATACGCAGTATTTT | CAWSVPGRATDTQYF
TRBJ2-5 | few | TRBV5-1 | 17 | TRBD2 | TGCGCCAGCAGCTTGGCTCCGACTAGCGGGCCACAAGAGACCCAGTACTTC | CASSLAPTSGPQETQYF
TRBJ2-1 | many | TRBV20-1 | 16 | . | TGCAGTGCTAGAGATCCGGGACCCAGCTCCTACAATGAGCAGTTCTTC | CSARDPGPSSYNEQFF
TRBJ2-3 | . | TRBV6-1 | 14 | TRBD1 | TGTGCCAGTTTAAGTGACAGGGGGTCAGATACGCAGTATTTT | CASLSDRGSDTQYF
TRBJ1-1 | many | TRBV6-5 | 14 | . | TGTGCCAGCAGTTACCTAAGCGGGGCCCCTGAAGCTTTCTTT | CASSYLSGAPEAFF
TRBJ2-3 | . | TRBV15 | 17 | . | TGTGCCACCAGCAGAGATCCTGCAGGGAAGGGCACAGATACGCAGTATTTT | CATSRDPAGKGTDTQYF
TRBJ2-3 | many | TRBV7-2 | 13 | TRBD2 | TGTGCCAGCAGCCGCCGGGGGGTAGATACGCAGTATTTT | CASSRRGVDTQYF
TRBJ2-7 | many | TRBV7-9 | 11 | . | TGTGCCAGCAGCCCGTCAAGGGAGCAGTACTTC | CASSPSREQYF
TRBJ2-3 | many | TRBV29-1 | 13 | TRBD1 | TGCAGCGGCCAGGGGGCGAGCACAGATACGCAGTATTTT | CSGQGASTDTQYF
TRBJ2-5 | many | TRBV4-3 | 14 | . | TGCGCCAGCAGCCAACGGGGGTACCAAGAGACCCAGTACTTC | CASSQRGYQETQYF
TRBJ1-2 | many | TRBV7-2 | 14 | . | TGTGCCAGCAGCTTAGCGGTCAGGGCCACGGGCTACACCTTC | CASSLAVRATGYTF
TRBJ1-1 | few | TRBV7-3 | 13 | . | TGTGCCAGCAGCATGGTAGGGAACACTGAAGCTTTCTTT | CASSMVGNTEAFF
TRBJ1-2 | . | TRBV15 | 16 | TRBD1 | TGTGCCACCAGCAGAGACGGGACAGCAGCTAACTATGGCTACACCTTC | CATSRDGTAANYGYTF
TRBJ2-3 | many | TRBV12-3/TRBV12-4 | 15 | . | TGTGCCAGCTCCACGGGCTGGGGCATCCTCGATACGCAGTATTTT | CASSTGWGILDTQYF
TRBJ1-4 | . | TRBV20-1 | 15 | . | TGCAGTGCTAGGGGTTACGGGTCGACTAATGAAAAACTGTTTTTT | CSARGYGSTNEKLFF
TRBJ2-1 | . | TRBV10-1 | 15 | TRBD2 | TGCGCCAGCAGTGAGGGACTAGCGGGTCGGGATGAGCAGTTCTTC | CASSEGLAGRDEQFF
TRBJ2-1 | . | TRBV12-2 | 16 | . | TGTGCAAGTCGTATCCAGCGGGACATCTCCTACAATGAGCAGTTCTTC | CASRIQRDISYNEQFF
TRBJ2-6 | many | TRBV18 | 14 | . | TGTGCCAGCTCGTTGGACTCTGGGGCCAACGTCCTGACTTTC | CASSLDSGANVLTF
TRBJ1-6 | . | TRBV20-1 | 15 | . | TGCAGTGCTAGAGATTCATCGGCAAAGAATTCACCCCTCCACTTT | CSARDSSAKNSPLHF
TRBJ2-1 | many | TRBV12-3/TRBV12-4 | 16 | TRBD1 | TGTGCCAGCAGAAAGACAGGGATTAGCCCCTACAATGAGCAGTTCTTC | CASRKTGISPYNEQFF
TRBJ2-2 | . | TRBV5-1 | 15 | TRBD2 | TGCGCCAGCGGACGACTAGCGGAAAACACCGGGGAGCTGTTTTTT | CASGRLAENTGELFF
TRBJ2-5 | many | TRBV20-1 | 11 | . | TGCAGTGCTAGGGGCCAAGAGACCCAGTACTTC | CSARGQETQYF
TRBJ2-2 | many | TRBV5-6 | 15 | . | TGTGCCAGCAGCTTAGGACATGAAAGCACCGGGGAGCTGTTTTTT | CASSLGHESTGELFF
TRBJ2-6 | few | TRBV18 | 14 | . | TGTGCCAGCTCAGGCGCGACTGGGGCCAACGTCCTGACTTTC | CASSGATGANVLTF
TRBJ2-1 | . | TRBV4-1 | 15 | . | TGCGCCAGCAGCCAGATCACAAGCTCCTACAATGAGCAGTTCTTC | CASSQITSSYNEQFF
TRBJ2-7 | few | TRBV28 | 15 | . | TGTGCCAGCACCCTGAGGGGTTTTGGGGTCTACGAGCAGTACTTC | CASTLRGFGVYEQYF
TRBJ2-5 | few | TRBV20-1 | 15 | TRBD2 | TGCAGTGCTAGATTACCGGGACTAGCATATGAGACCCAGTACTTC | CSARLPGLAYETQYF
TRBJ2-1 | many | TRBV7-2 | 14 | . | TGTGCCAGCAGCTTAGTAAACGGGCTCGGTGAGCAGTTCTTC | CASSLVNGLGEQFF